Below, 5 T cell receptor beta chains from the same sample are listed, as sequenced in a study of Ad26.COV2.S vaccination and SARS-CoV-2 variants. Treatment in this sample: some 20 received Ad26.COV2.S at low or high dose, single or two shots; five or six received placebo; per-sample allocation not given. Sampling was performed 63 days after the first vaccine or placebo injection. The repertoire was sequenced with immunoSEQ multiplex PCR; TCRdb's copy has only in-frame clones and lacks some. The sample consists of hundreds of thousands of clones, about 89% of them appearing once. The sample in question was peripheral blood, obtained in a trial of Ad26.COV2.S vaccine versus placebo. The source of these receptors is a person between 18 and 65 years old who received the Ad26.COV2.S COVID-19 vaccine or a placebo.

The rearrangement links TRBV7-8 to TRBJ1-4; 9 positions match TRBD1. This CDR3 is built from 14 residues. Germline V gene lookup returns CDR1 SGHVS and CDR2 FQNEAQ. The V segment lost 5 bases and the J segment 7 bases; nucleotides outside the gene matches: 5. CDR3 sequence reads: CASSNTGGGEKLFF. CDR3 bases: TGTGCCAGCAGCAACACAGGGGGCGGTGAAAAACTGTTTTTT. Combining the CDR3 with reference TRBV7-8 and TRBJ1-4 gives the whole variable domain GAGVSQSPRYKVAKRGQDVALRCDPISGHVSLFWYQQALGQGPEFLTYFQNEAQLDKSGLPSDRFFAERPEGSVSTLKIQRTQQEDSAVYLCASSNTGGGEKLFFGSGTQLSVL.

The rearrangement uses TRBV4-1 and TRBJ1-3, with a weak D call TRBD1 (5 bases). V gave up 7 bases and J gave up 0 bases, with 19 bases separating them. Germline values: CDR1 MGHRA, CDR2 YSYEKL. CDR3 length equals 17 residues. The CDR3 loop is CASKRVTGGDSGNTIYF. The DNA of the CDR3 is TGCGCCAGCAAAAGAGTAACCGGGGGAGACTCTGGAAACACCATATATTTT.

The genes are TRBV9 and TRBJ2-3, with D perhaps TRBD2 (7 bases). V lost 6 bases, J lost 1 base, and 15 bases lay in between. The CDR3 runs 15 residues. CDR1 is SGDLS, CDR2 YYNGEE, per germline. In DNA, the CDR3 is TGTGCCAGCACCCCACGGGGGGCTGGCACAGATACGCAGTATTTT. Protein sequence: CASTPRGAGTDTQYF.

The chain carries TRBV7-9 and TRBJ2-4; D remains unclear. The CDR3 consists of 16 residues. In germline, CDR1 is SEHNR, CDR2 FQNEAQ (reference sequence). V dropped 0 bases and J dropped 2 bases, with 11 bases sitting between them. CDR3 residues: CASSLARRNPKNIQYF. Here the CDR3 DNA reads TGTGCCAGCAGCTTAGCAAGGCGGAACCCCAAAAACATTCAGTACTTC.

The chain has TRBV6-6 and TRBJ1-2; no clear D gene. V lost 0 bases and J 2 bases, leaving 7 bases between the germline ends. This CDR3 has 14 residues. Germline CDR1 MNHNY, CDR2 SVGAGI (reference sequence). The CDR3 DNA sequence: TGTGCCAGCAGTTACTCGGCAGGAAACTATGGCTACACCTTC. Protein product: CASSYSAGNYGYTF.